The T cell receptor beta chain under discussion was sequenced for a study of blood T cell repertoires in COVID-19. Turning to the study itself: Both acute and convalescent COVID-19 samples were obtained from the United States, Italy and Spain. PBMCs, B-cell-depleted T cells, or T cells provided the cDNA or gDNA that made up the material.

Seattle-derived patients entered the study during active infection and were followed longitudinally. In the authors' methods: Estimation of nucleated cell counts relied on the amplification of reference gene primers. Sequencing used immunoSEQ multiplex PCR; TCRdb keeps in-frame clones, though not all of them. That table supplies the V and J calls and clone size; D and trimming were determined from the DNA. Of roughly 40,000 clones listed, around nine tenths are singletons. The germline gives CDR1 MNHEY, CDR2 SMNVEV (reference sequence). The CDR3 runs 13 residues. The ends lost 2 bases at V and 9 bases at J; junction bases unmatched: 3.

The material sequenced was peripheral blood. The chain couples TRBV27 to TRBJ2-1, with 8 bases lining up with TRBD2. The source of this sequence is a man aged 50-59 years with COVID-19, enrolled during active disease. CDR3 bases: TGTGCCAGCAGTTTAGGGGGACTAGGTGAGCAGTTCTTC. It specifies CASSLGGLGEQFF.